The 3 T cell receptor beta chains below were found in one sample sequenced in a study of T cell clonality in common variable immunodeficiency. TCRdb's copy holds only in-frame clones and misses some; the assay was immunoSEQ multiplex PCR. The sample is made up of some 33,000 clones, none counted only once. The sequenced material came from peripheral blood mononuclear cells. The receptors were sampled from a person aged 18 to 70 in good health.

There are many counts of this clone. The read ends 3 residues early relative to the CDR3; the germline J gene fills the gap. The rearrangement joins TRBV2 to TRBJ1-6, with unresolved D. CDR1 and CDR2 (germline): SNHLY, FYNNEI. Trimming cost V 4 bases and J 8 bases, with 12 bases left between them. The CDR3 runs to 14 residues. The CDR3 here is CASSASRHDSPLHF. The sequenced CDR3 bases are TGTGCCAGCAGTGCTTCCAGACACGATTCACCC.

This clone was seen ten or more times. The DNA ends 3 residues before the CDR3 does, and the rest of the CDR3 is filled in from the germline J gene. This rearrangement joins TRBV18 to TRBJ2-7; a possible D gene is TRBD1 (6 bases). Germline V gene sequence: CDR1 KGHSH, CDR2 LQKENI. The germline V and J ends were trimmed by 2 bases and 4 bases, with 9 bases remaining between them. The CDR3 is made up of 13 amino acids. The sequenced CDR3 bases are TGTGCCAGCTCACCAGGCAGGGGTTACGAG. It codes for CASSPGRGYE. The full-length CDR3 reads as CASSPGRGYEQYF.

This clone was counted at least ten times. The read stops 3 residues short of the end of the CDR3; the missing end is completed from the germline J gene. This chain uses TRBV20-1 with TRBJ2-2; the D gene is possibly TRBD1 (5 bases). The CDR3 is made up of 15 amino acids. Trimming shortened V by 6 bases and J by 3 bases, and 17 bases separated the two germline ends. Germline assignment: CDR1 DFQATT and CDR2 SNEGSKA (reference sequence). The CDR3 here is CSASRQRQYTGELFF. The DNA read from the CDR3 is TGCAGTGCCTCACGACAACGACAGTACACCGGGGAG.